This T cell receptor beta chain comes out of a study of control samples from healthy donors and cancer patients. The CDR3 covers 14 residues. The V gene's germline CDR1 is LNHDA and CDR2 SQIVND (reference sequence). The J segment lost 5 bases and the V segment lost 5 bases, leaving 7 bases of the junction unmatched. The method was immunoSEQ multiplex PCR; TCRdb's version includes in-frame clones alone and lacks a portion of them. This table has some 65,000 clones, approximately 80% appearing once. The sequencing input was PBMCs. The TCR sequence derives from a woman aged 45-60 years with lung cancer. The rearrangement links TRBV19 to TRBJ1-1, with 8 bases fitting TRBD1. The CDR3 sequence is CASSPQGAKTEAFF. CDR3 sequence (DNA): TGTGCCAGTAGTCCCCAGGGGGCCAAGACTGAAGCTTTCTTT. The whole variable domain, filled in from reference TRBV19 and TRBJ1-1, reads DGGITQSPKYLFRKEGQNVTLSCEQNLNHDAMYWYRQDPGQGLRLIYYSQIVNDFQKGDIAEGYSVSREKKESFPLTVTSAQKNPTAFYLCASSPQGAKTEAFFGQGTRLTVV.